This TCR beta chain derives from a study of tissue T cells after allogeneic stem cell transplantation. In the study overall: Adult allogeneic hematopoietic cell transplant recipients with steroid-refractory graft-versus-host disease were prospectively enrolled for research autopsy. CD3+ T cells were flow-sorted when enough cells; otherwise DNA extracted directly.

Method: immunoSEQ multiplex PCR; TCRdb's copy keeps in-frame clones and lacks some. The sample has around 25,000 clones, less than 95% seen once. V was trimmed by 5 bases and J by 6 bases, leaving 17 bases between them. Germline V gives CDR1 SGHTA, CDR2 FQGTGA. The CDR3 is 15 amino acids. The specimen was blood, collected before transplantation. The sequence came from a male donor at least 60 years old who later had graft-versus-host disease after an allogeneic stem cell transplant. The rearrangement joins TRBV7-3 to TRBJ2-1, with D unclear. CDR3 DNA sequence: TGTGCCAGCAGCCCCACCCTGGGGATGTCCAATGAGCAGTTCTTC. Protein: CASSPTLGMSNEQFF.